This T cell receptor beta chain came from a study of tumor-infiltrating lymphocytes in primary liver carcinoma. In the study overall: The neoplasms were of stage T1-T3 N0M0, with dimensions of 4.2 to 10 cm across.

Study-wide results and caveats: Significantly larger top-250-clone fractions were found in tumors than in blood (p = 0.039).

Of note for this clonotype: Its target is unknown.

Germline V gene sequence: CDR1 MNHEY, CDR2 SVGAGI. This CDR3 has 13 residues. Trimming stripped 6 bases from V and 8 bases from J, with 16 bases between. The study extracted blood RNA from unsorted whole blood and also extracted germline DNA. The patients carried chronic HBV infection and had received no treatment. Constant-region priming of approximately 0.55 ug total RNA yielded TCR beta cDNA. Employing slightly modified ARM-PCR, three nested multiplex PCR rounds were run, and these gave rise to the TCR beta libraries. Two initial PCR rounds of around 10 cycles each paired TRBV1-TRBV30 forward primers with a C-beta reverse primer. A single record per CDR3 protein comes from TCRdb applying MiXCR to the multiplex PCR reads. The data show 150,000 to 200,000 distinct CDR3 sequences, 50% to 75% seen once.

The source is a man aged 35 to 55 with primary liver carcinoma and hepatitis B virus infection. The sample consisted of peripheral blood. V gene TRBV6-5 combines with J gene TRBJ1-1, with D maybe TRBD1 (6 bases). The CDR3 reads CASSYEGGLEAFF. DNA for the CDR3: TGTGCCAGCAGCTACGAGGGGGGGCTCGAAGCTTTCTTT.